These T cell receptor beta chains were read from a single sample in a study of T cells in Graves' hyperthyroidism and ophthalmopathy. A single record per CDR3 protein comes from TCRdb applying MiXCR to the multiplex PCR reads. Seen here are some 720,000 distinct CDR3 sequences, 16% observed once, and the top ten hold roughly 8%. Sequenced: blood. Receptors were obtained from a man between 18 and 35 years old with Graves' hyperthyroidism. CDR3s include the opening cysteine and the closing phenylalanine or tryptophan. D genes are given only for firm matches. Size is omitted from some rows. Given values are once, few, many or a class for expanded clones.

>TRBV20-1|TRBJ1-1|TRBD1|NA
CSASDRVSEAFF
TGCAGTGCCTCGGACAGGGTATCTGAAGCTTTCTTT
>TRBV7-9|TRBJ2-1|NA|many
CASSRTGDEQFF
TGTGCCAGCAGCCGGACCGGAGATGAGCAGTTCTTC
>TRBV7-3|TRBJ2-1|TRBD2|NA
CASSLLAGDSYNEQFF
TGTGCCAGCAGCTTACTAGCGGGAGACTCCTACAATGAGCAGTTCTTC
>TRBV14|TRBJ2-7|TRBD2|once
CASSQGGGTSSYEQYF
TGTGCCAGCAGCCAAGGGGGGGGGACGAGCTCCTACGAGCAGTACTTC
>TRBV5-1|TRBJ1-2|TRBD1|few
CTSSPNPGTGNGYTF
TGCACCAGCAGCCCTAACCCCGGGACAGGGAACGGCTACACCTTC
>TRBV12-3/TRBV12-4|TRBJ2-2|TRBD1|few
CASSRGTGGAGELFF
TGTGCCAGCAGTAGAGGGACAGGGGGGGCCGGGGAGCTGTTTTTT
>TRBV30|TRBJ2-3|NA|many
CAWLRRPDTQYF
TGTGCCTGGCTAAGGCGGCCAGATACGCAGTATTTT
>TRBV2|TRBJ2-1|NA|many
CASSGSGIGEQFF
TGTGCCAGCAGTGGTTCGGGGATCGGGGAGCAGTTCTTC
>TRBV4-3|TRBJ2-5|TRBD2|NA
CASSQEVTSGEKETQYF
TGCGCCAGCAGCCAAGAGGTGACTAGCGGGGAAAAAGAGACCCAGTACTTC
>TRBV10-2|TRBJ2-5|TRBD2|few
CASSDPSGREGETQYF
TGCGCCAGCAGTGATCCTAGCGGGAGAGAAGGGGAGACCCAGTACTTC
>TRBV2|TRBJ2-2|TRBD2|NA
CASGGASGSWAGELFF
TGTGCCAGCGGGGGGGCTAGCGGGAGTTGGGCCGGGGAGCTGTTTTTT
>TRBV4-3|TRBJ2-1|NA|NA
CASRVASSSYNEQFF
TGCGCCAGCAGGGTAGCGTCGAGCTCCTACAATGAGCAGTTCTTC
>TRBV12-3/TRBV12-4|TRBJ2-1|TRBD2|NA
CASSERQGSVAGGLLDKQFF
TGTGCCAGCAGTGAGCGACAGGGGTCAGTAGCGGGAGGGCTATTAGATAAGCAGTTCTTC
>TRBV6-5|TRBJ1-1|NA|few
CASSYRASLNTEAFF
TGTGCCAGCAGTTACCGGGCGTCCTTGAACACTGAAGCTTTCTTT
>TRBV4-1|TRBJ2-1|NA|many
CASSWDGDEQFF
TGCGCCAGCAGCTGGGACGGGGATGAGCAGTTCTTC
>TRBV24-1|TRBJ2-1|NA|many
CATSEGRNEQFF
TGTGCCACCAGTGAAGGGCGGAATGAGCAGTTCTTC
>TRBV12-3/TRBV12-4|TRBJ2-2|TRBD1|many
CASRRTGAGELFF
TGTGCCAGCAGAAGGACAGGGGCCGGGGAGCTGTTTTTT
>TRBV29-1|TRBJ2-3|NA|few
CSAGAGQADTQYF
TGCAGCGCGGGGGCCGGACAGGCAGATACGCAGTATTTT
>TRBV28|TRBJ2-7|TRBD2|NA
CASSFPREIDYEQYF
TGTGCCAGCAGTTTCCCGCGGGAGATCGATTACGAGCAGTACTTC
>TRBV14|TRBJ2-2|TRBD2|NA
CASSQRGRGLATTGELFF
TGTGCCAGCAGCCAACGGGGGCGGGGACTAGCGACCACCGGGGAGCTGTTTTTT
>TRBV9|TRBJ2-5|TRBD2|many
CASSVSAGEGETQYF
TGTGCCAGCAGCGTATCAGCGGGAGAAGGGGAGACCCAGTACTTC
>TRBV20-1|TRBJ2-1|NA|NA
CSAKAFTGPGNEQFF
TGCAGTGCTAAAGCCTTCACGGGACCCGGCAATGAGCAGTTCTTC
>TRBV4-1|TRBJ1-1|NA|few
CASSQDQTPSRAFF
TGCGCCAGCAGCCAAGACCAGACGCCATCGCGAGCTTTCTTT
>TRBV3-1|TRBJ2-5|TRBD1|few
CASSQDLDRGQETQYF
TGTGCCAGCAGCCAAGATCTGGACAGGGGGCAAGAGACCCAGTACTTC
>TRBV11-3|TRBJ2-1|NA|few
CASSSPQGRDEQFF
TGTGCCAGCAGCTCCCCTCAGGGTCGAGATGAGCAGTTCTTC
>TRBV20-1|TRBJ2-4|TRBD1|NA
CSAPLGQGANIQYF
TGCAGTGCGCCCCTAGGACAGGGGGCCAACATTCAGTACTTC
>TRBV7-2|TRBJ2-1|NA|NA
CASSPPPGAVSYNEQFF
TGTGCCAGCAGCCCACCTCCTGGAGCGGTATCCTACAATGAGCAGTTCTTC
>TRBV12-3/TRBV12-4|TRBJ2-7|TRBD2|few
CASSLWYGGGSYEQYF
TGTGCCAGCAGTTTATGGTACGGGGGGGGATCCTACGAGCAGTACTTC
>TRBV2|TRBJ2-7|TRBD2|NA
CASSPGASGRAGKYEQYF
TGTGCCAGCAGCCCCGGGGCTAGCGGGAGGGCTGGGAAGTACGAGCAGTACTTC
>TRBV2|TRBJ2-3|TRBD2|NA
CASSETSSGSTDTQYF
TGTGCCAGCAGTGAGACTTCTAGCGGGAGTACAGATACGCAGTATTTT
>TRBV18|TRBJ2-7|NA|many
CASSPPARTYEQYF
TGTGCCAGCTCACCACCGGCTAGAACCTACGAGCAGTACTTC
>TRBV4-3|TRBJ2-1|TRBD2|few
CASSLWTSGHNEQFF
TGCGCCAGCAGCCTTTGGACTAGCGGGCACAATGAGCAGTTCTTC
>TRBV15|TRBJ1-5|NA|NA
CATSSRKGLGNQPQHF
TGTGCCACCAGCAGTCGAAAGGGGCTGGGCAATCAGCCCCAGCATTTT
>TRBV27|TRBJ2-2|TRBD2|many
CASSLGLAAHTGELFF
TGTGCCAGCAGTTTAGGACTAGCGGCACACACCGGGGAGCTGTTTTTT
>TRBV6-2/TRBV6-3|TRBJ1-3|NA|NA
CASNAVNSGNTIYF
TGTGCCAGCAATGCCGTGAACTCTGGAAACACCATATATTTT
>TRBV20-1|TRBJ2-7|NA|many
CSATDFAYEQYF
TGCAGTGCGACTGACTTCGCCTACGAGCAGTACTTC
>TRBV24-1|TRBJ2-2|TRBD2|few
CATSDTSAGGYTGELFF
TGTGCCACCAGTGATACCTCGGCGGGAGGGTACACCGGGGAGCTGTTTTTT
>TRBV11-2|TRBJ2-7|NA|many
CASSLNSPGYEQYF
TGTGCCAGCAGCTTAAACAGTCCCGGCTACGAGCAGTACTTC
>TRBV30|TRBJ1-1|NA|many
CACGAPAFF
TGTGCCTGCGGGGCCCCGGCTTTCTTT
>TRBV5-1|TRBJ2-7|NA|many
CASSFRARSSYEQYF
TGCGCCAGCAGCTTTCGGGCCAGAAGCTCCTACGAGCAGTACTTC
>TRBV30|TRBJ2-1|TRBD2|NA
CACSSGSLREQFF
TGTGCCTGTTCTAGCGGGAGTTTGCGTGAGCAGTTCTTC
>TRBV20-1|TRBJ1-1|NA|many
CSAPEGGLTEAFF
TGCAGTGCCCCTGAGGGAGGTCTCACTGAAGCTTTCTTT
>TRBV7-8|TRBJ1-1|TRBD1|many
CASRQRTGLEAFF
TGTGCCAGCAGACAGCGGACAGGCCTTGAAGCTTTCTTT
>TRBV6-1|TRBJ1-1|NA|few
CASASWNTEAFF
TGTGCCAGCGCTTCCTGGAACACTGAAGCTTTCTTT
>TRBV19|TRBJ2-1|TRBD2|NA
CASSIEGASGRLSSYNEQFF
TGTGCCAGTAGTATAGAAGGGGCTAGCGGGAGGTTAAGCTCCTACAATGAGCAGTTCTTC